What follows is one TCR beta chain and its context. How the authors handled the data: Amplification of reference gene primers provided the estimated nucleated cell counts. Measured with immunoSEQ multiplex PCR; TCRdb has only the in-frame clones, and not every one. V, J and clone size reflect that table, while D and trimming were determined from the DNA. Among some 4,000 clones listed, roughly 87% were seen once. The data are from a study of blood T cell repertoires in COVID-19. On the study more broadly: The United States, Italy and Spain were the sources of the acute and convalescent COVID-19 samples. T cells, B-cell-depleted T cells, or PBMCs supplied cDNA or gDNA.

The TCR comes from a woman aged 70-85 years with active COVID-19. Sequenced: peripheral blood.

The CDR3 coding sequence is TGCGCCAGCAGCTTGACGGGACAGGGAGCCTACAATGAGCAGTTCTTC. This sequence encodes CASSLTGQGAYNEQFF. The chain carries TRBV5-1 and TRBJ2-1, with TRBD1 matching over 9 bases. Germline CDR1 and CDR2: SGHRS and YFSETQ. The CDR3 sequence is 16 residues long. Trimming cost V 1 base and J 2 bases; bases outside gene matches: 4.